This T cell receptor beta chain stems from a study of OX40 agonist ivuxolimab in advanced cancers. CDR1 and CDR2 (germline): MDHEN, SYDVKM. The CDR3 length is 12 residues. Trimming pared 4 bases from V and 9 bases from J, leaving 13 bases between. Libraries were prepared by immunoSEQ multiplex PCR; TCRdb keeps only in-frame clonotypes and omits some of them. This sample has tens of thousands of clones, with 89% found just once. This clonotype originated in an adult with an advanced solid tumor such as melanoma, head and neck, liver or kidney cancer. The chain recombines TRBV28 with TRBJ2-7; TRBD2 is a possible D gene (5 bases). This specimen was CD4+ or CD8+ T cells sorted from blood, taken in a trial of the OX40 agonist ivuxolimab. The CDR3 spells CASSYRERGQYF. The CDR3 region has the DNA TGTGCCAGCAGTTACCGGGAACGGGGGCAGTACTTC. Using reference TRBV28 and TRBJ2-7 for the parts outside the CDR3, the full variable domain is DVKVTQSSRYLVKRTGEKVFLECVQDMDHENMFWYRQDPGLGLRLIYFSYDVKMKEKGDIPEGYSVSREKKERFSLILESASTNQTSMYLCASSYRERGQYFGPGTRLTVT.